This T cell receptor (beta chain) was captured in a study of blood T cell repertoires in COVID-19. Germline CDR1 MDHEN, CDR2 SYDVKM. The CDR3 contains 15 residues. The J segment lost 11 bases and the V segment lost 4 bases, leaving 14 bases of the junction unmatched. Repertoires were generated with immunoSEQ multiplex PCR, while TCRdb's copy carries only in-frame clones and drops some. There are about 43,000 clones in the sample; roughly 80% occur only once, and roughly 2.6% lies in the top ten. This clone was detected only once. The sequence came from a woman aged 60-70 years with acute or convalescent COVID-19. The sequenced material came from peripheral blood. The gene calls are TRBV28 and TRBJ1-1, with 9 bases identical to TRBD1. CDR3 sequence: CASSSAGTGMLWAFF. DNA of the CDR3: TGTGCCAGCAGTTCGGCCGGGACAGGGATGCTTTGGGCTTTCTTT.